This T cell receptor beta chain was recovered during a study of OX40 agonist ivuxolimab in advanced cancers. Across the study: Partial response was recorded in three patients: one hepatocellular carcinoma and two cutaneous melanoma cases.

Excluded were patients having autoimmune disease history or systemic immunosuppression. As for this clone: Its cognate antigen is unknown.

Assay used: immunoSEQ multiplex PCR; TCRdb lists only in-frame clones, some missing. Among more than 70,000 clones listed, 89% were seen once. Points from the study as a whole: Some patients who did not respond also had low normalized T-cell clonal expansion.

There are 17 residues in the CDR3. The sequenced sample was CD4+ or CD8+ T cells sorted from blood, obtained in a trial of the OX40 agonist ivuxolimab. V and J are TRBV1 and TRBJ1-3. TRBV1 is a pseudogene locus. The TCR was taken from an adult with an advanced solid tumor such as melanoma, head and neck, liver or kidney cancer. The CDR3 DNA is TGCACCAGCAGCCTAGAGGGACGCCAGTCGGGTGGAAACACCATATATTTT. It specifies CTSSLEGRQSGGNTIYF.